Following are 18 T cell receptor beta chains from one sample sequenced in a study of cytomegalovirus exposure and HLA in healthy donors (dated by TCRdb to 2017 to 2019). The library came from the immunoSEQ multiplex PCR assay. For the multiplex PCR, a mixture combining 60 forward primers for TCR Vbeta segments and 13 reverse primers for TCR Jbeta segments was used. TCRdb took over this immuneACCESS table, retaining in-frame rearrangements with V and J assigned. Such tables are incomplete; in checked studies, under half of the missing clones stem from an unresolved V gene, and the remainder is unexplained. The sample data list approximately 240,000 clones, and roughly 82% of these were observed just once. The top ten constitute 5.4% of the sample. Material: PBMCs. Source of these receptors: a middle-aged woman in good health and CMV-seropositive.

V and J are TRBV11-2 and TRBJ2-1; 7 bases map to TRBD2. This CDR3 region has 15 residues. Germline assignment: CDR1 SGHAT and CDR2 FQNNGV. V dropped 4 bases and J dropped 6; count of bases not matched to a gene: 9. The CDR3, as DNA: TGTGCCAGCAGCTCAAAAGGACTAGACGCCAATGAGCAGTTCTTC. It specifies CASSSKGLDANEQFF.

This chain links TRBV6-5 with TRBJ2-2; 7 positions match TRBD1. The CDR3 runs to 15 residues. Germline CDR1 and CDR2: MNHEY and SVGAGI. V dropped 10 bases and J dropped 2; count of bases not matched to a gene: 10. CDR3 coding DNA: TGTGCCACTCAGGGGGTTAGTGTAAACACCGGGGAGCTGTTTTTT. It translates to CATQGVSVNTGELFF.

The chain joins TRBV28 to TRBJ1-5; the D gene is possibly TRBD1 (6 bases). There are 16 residues in the CDR3. CDR1 and CDR2 from the germline V gene are MDHEN and SYDVKM. Trimming stripped 4 bases from V and 5 bases from J, with 18 bases between. The chain's CDR3 is CASSSQQGRLHQPQHF. The CDR3 DNA follows: TGTGCCAGCAGTTCCCAACAGGGAAGGCTCCATCAGCCCCAGCATTTT.

V gene TRBV7-3 combines with J gene TRBJ2-5; TRBD1 might be the D (5 bases). The CDR3 has 14 amino acids. Germline assignment: CDR1 SGHTA and CDR2 FQGTGA. Trimming cost V 2 bases and J 3 bases, with 10 bases left between them. CDR3 nucleotides: TGTGCCAGCAGCTTAGCAGGGCGAGAAGAGACCCAGTACTTC. Translating it yields CASSLAGREETQYF.

This clone was detected only a few times. The V and J genes are TRBV29-1 and TRBJ1-1; maybe TRBD1 (5 bases). Germline CDR1 SQVTM, CDR2 ANQGSEA. This CDR3 is built from 13 residues. Trimming took 4 bases from V and 7 from J, leaving 16 bases between them. The CDR3 DNA reads TGCAGCGTTGGACGGGGGACGGCGAGTGAAGCTTTCTTT. Translation: CSVGRGTASEAFF.

CDR3 sequence reads: CAWKTLTGQSYNSPLHF. DNA for the CDR3: TGTGCCTGGAAAACTTTAACCGGACAGTCGTATAATTCACCCCTCCACTTT. The chain is built from TRBV30 and TRBJ1-6, with a tentative D call TRBD1 (6 bases). The length of the CDR3 is 17 residues. V lost 4 bases and J 4 bases, leaving 20 bases between the germline ends. The germline gives CDR1 GTSNPN, CDR2 SVGIG (reference sequence). Combining the CDR3 with reference TRBV30 and TRBJ1-6 gives the whole variable domain SQTIHQWPATLVQPVGSPLSLECTVEGTSNPNLYWYRQAAGRGLQLLFYSVGIGQISSEVPQNLSASRPQDRQFILSSKKLLLSDSGFYLCAWKTLTGQSYNSPLHFGNGTRLTVT.

The chain uses TRBV5-4 and TRBJ1-3; TRBD1 is a possible D gene (6 bases). The CDR3 is 14 amino acids. Deletions cut 4 bases from V and 7 bases from J, with 15 bases between. CDR1 is SGHNT and CDR2 is YYREEE in the germline V gene (reference sequence). CDR3 nucleotide sequence: TGTGCCAGCAGCATGACAGGATCTCGGAACACCATATATTTT. It codes for CASSMTGSRNTIYF.

The chain combines TRBV19 with TRBJ2-7; 9 nucleotides align to TRBD1. The V gene end was trimmed by 2 bases and the J gene end by 6 bases; junction bases not matched to a gene: 8. This CDR3 contains 15 residues. The germline CDR1 and CDR2 sequences are LNHDA and SQIVND (reference sequence). DNA of the CDR3: TGTGCCAGTAGTATAATTTACAGGGGGCCCTCCGAGCAGTACTTC. Translation gives CASSIIYRGPSEQYF. Together with reference TRBV19 and TRBJ2-7, the CDR3 gives the full variable domain: DGGITQSPKYLFRKEGQNVTLSCEQNLNHDAMYWYRQDPGQGLRLIYYSQIVNDFQKGDIAEGYSVSREKKESFPLTVTSAQKNPTAFYLCASSIIYRGPSEQYFGPGTRLTVT.

The table lists this clone with a few counts. The genes are TRBV5-4 and TRBJ1-1, with D possibly matching TRBD1 (6 bases). Between the trimmed V and J ends, which lost 5 bases and 4 bases, there was a span of 15 bases. Looked up from germline, CDR1 is SGHNT and CDR2 is YYREEE (reference sequence). CDR3 length equals 14 residues. The CDR3 reads CASRQGAGVTEAFF. DNA for the CDR3: TGTGCCAGCAGACAAGGTGCAGGGGTCACTGAAGCTTTCTTT.

The chain links TRBV7-3 to TRBJ2-6; TRBD1 might be the D (6 bases). The V end was cut by 4 bases, the J end by 0 bases, with 13 bases between. The germline gives CDR1 SGHTA, CDR2 FQGTGA. The CDR3 extends over 17 amino acids. This CDR3 is CASSSARQVSGANVLTF. The CDR3 bases are TGTGCCAGCAGCTCAGCCCGACAGGTCTCTGGGGCCAACGTCCTGACTTTC.

This clone was observed a few times. The J gene is TRBJ2-6, the V gene TRBV4-3; D uncertain. CDR3 length: 16 amino acids. Germline-derived CDR1 and CDR2 are LGHNA and YSLEER. Trimming left V 1 base short and J 2 bases short, with 9 bases between. CDR3 sequence reads: CASSQVFRTGANVLTF. The CDR3 nucleotides read TGCGCCAGCAGCCAAGTTTTCAGAACTGGGGCCAACGTCCTGACTTTC.

This chain links TRBV6-5 with TRBJ1-2; D uncertain. Trimming pared 2 bases from V and 1 base from J, leaving 5 bases between. The CDR3 has 13 residues. Germline loops: CDR1 MNHEY, CDR2 SVGAGI. CDR3 bases: TGTGCCAGCAGTTACCTTAGTAACTATGGCTACACCTTC. Its translation is CASSYLSNYGYTF.

The chain has TRBV29-1 and TRBJ2-3, with TRBD2 as a possible D gene (6 bases). Germline CDR1 is SQVTM and CDR2 is ANQGSEA. Trimming pared 5 bases from V and 5 bases from J, leaving 17 bases between. The CDR3 is 14 amino acids. The CDR3 coding sequence is TGCAGCGTTCGGGCGGGGCACGTGGGAGATACGCAGTATTTT. Protein: CSVRAGHVGDTQYF.

The chain recombines TRBV9 with TRBJ2-5, with 11 bases aligning to TRBD2. The CDR3 spans 18 residues. From germline, CDR1 is SGDLS and CDR2 YYNGEE. The J segment lost 3 bases and the V segment lost 0 bases, leaving 10 bases of the junction unmatched. The CDR3 region has the DNA TGTGCCAGCAGCGTAGAAATTAGCGAGGGACTAGCGGAAGAGACCCAGTACTTC. Amino acid sequence: CASSVEISEGLAEETQYF.

V and J are TRBV5-1 and TRBJ2-3; the D gene is possibly TRBD1 (5 bases). The CDR3 is made up of 14 amino acids. Trimming stripped 3 bases from V and 4 bases from J, with 12 bases between. Germline V gives CDR1 SGHRS, CDR2 YFSETQ. CDR3 loop: CASSSTESADTQYF. CDR3 sequence (DNA): TGCGCCAGCAGCTCGACAGAGAGCGCAGATACGCAGTATTTT. The entire variable domain, with the rest obtained from reference TRBV5-1 and TRBJ2-3, is as follows: KAGVTQTPRYLIKTRGQQVTLSCSPISGHRSVSWYQQTPGQGLQFLFEYFSETQRNKGNFPGRFSGRQFSNSRSEMNVSTLELGDSALYLCASSSTESADTQYFGPGTRLTVL.

This clone has a single count. The chain uses TRBV4-3 and TRBJ1-1, with TRBD1 as a possible D gene (6 bases). Trimming left V 0 bases short and J 0 bases short, with 14 bases between. CDR3 size: 17 residues. Germline CDR1 LGHNA, CDR2 YSLEER. The CDR3 sequence is CASSQDRPGDLNTEAFF. In DNA form, the CDR3 reads TGCGCCAGCAGCCAAGATAGGCCAGGGGATTTGAACACTGAAGCTTTCTTT.

The gene calls are TRBV7-9 and TRBJ2-1; 10 nucleotides agree with TRBD2. Unmatched junction bases numbered 4, after V lost 5 bases and J lost 0 bases. Germline CDR1 SEHNR, CDR2 FQNEAQ (reference sequence). The CDR3 has 16 amino acids. As DNA, the CDR3 is TGTGCCAGCAGCCCCTCTAGCGGGAGCTCCTACAATGAGCAGTTCTTC. Its protein product is CASSPSSGSSYNEQFF.

The V call is TRBV12-5, the J call TRBJ1-2, with a possible D match to TRBD1 (5 bases). In germline, CDR1 is LGHNT, CDR2 FRNRAP. Trimming pared 7 bases from V and 8 bases from J, leaving 11 bases between. There are 11 residues in the CDR3. CDR3 amino acids: CASAPGGGYTF. CDR3 nucleotides: TGTGCTAGTGCCCCGGGGGGGGGCTACACCTTC.